The TCR beta chain under discussion was sequenced for a study of blood T cell repertoires in COVID-19. In the original processing: Amplifying reference gene primers gave estimates of nucleated cell counts. Sequenced by immunoSEQ multiplex PCR; TCRdb stores in-frame clones only, minus some. The V and J calls and clone size are taken from that table; D and trimming were inferred from the DNA. The table includes about 280,000 clones, roughly 90% detected once. The sequence came from a woman younger than 30 with acute COVID-19. The specimen sequenced was PBMCs or T cells enriched from blood (not recorded which).

This CDR3 is CASSLTSVQNTEAFF. DNA for the CDR3: TGTGCCAGCAGCTTAACGTCAGTTCAAAACACTGAAGCTTTCTTT. The chain joins TRBV7-3 to TRBJ1-1; D gene ambiguous. The V gene's germline CDR1 is SGHTA and CDR2 FQGTGA. The V end lost 0 bases, the J end lost 2 bases, and 10 bases lay between the germline ends. This CDR3 has 15 residues.